This is a list of T cell receptor beta chains from one sample in a study of shared clonotypes between healthy human individuals. Some clones are missing from TCRdb's copy, which holds only in-frame ones; the method was immunoSEQ multiplex PCR. The data contain some 1.1 million clones, approximately 77% of them seen just once; the ten biggest clones take up about 0.94%. The sample comprised memory CD4+ T cells from PBMCs. The origin of the receptors is a man aged 18 to 29 in good health. Some clones in this sample may be carry-over from other donors' samples. Both conserved end residues are part of each CDR3. Each record gives: V gene, D gene, clone size, J gene, CDR3 protein, CDR3 DNA. The D gene is left open where the match is weak. Some rows have no size entry. The others give once, few or many, or a class for an expanded clone.

TRBV5-5,.,.,TRBJ2-7,CASSLEFRQSYDEQYF,TGTGCCAGCAGCTTGGAGTTTCGACAGTCTTACGACGAGCAGTACTTC
TRBV21-1,.,.,TRBJ2-1,CASSQRLAGDNEQFF,TGTGCCAGCAGCCAGAGACTAGCGGGAGATAATGAGCAGTTCTTC
TRBV19,TRBD2,.,TRBJ2-1,CASRREAYNEQFF,TGTGCCAGTAGGCGGGAGGCCTACAATGAGCAGTTCTTC
TRBV7-9,.,once,TRBJ2-3,CASSLVLGLDTQYF,TGTGCCAGCAGCTTAGTGCTAGGGTTAGATACGCAGTATTTT
TRBV20-1,.,many,TRBJ2-5,CSARAGETQYF,TGCAGTGCTAGGGCCGGGGAGACCCAGTACTTC
TRBV15,.,.,TRBJ1-5,CATSRDRGTGGPQHF,TGTGCCACCAGCAGAGATCGGGGGACCGGGGGGCCCCAGCATTTT
TRBV18,TRBD1,.,TRBJ2-1,CASSPGQGPGGNEQFF,TGTGCCAGCTCTCCCGGACAGGGGCCGGGGGGCAATGAGCAGTTCTTC
TRBV10-1,.,.,TRBJ1-1,CASSEKGLLGAFF,TGCGCCAGCAGTGAAAAGGGGCTCCTTGGAGCTTTCTTT
TRBV6-5,.,.,TRBJ2-2,CASSLRDWELFF,TGTGCCAGCAGTTTACGAGACTGGGAGCTGTTTTTT
TRBV29-1,TRBD1,.,TRBJ2-1,CSSGDSYNEQFF,TGCAGCTCAGGGGACAGCTACAATGAGCAGTTCTTC
TRBV5-8,.,.,TRBJ2-2,CASSRTLNTGELFF,TGTGCCAGCAGCCGGACCCTGAACACCGGGGAGCTGTTTTTT
TRBV5-6,TRBD1,once,TRBJ2-1,CASSPTGTGRNEQFF,TGTGCCAGCAGCCCCACCGGGACAGGGAGGAATGAGCAGTTCTTC
TRBV7-9,.,.,TRBJ1-6,CASSLHGATSPLHF,TGTGCCAGCAGCTTACACGGGGCAACTTCACCCCTCCACTTT
TRBV7-6,.,.,TRBJ2-1,CASSKGGGYNEQFF,TGTGCCAGCAGTAAGGGGGGCGGCTACAATGAGCAGTTCTTC
TRBV18,TRBD1,.,TRBJ2-7,CASSPPDRGEQYF,TGTGCCAGCTCACCACCCGACAGGGGCGAGCAGTACTTC
TRBV9,.,.,TRBJ2-3,CASSPRWRGADTQYF,TGTGCCAGCAGCCCGAGATGGCGCGGGGCAGATACGCAGTATTTT
TRBV28,.,.,TRBJ2-2,CASSLGGATGELFF,TGTGCCAGCAGTTTGGGTGGAGCCACCGGGGAGCTGTTTTTT
TRBV7-2,.,.,TRBJ2-7,CASSIGGPPYEQYF,TGTGCCAGCAGCATTGGCGGACCACCCTACGAGCAGTACTTC
TRBV5-1,TRBD2,.,TRBJ2-3,CASSWTSYPDTQYF,TGCGCCAGCAGCTGGACTAGCTACCCAGATACGCAGTATTTT
TRBV5-1,.,.,TRBJ1-3,CASSLGGQSVGSGNTIYF,TGCGCCAGCAGCTTAGGAGGGCAAAGTGTAGGCTCTGGAAACACCATATATTTT
TRBV18,.,many,TRBJ2-5,CASSPPPGRETQYF,TGTGCCAGCTCACCACCCCCGGGCCGAGAGACCCAGTACTTC
TRBV9,.,few,TRBJ2-1,CASSPRGSSSSYNEQFF,TGTGCCAGCAGCCCCCGTGGGTCCAGCAGCTCCTACAATGAGCAGTTCTTC
TRBV28,.,.,TRBJ1-2,CASSLRGYGYTF,TGTGCCAGCAGTTTACGGGGCTATGGCTACACCTTC
TRBV2,TRBD1,.,TRBJ1-3,CASSGEGTAGNTIYF,TGTGCCAGCAGTGGGGAAGGGACAGCTGGAAACACCATATATTTT
TRBV28,.,.,TRBJ2-2,CASKKTRARNTGELFF,TGTGCCAGCAAAAAAACTCGGGCCCGGAACACCGGGGAGCTGTTTTTT
TRBV4-1,.,many,TRBJ1-5,CASSRAPGSSNQPQHF,TGCGCCAGCAGCAGGGCACCGGGTTCTAGCAATCAGCCCCAGCATTTT
TRBV5-1,TRBD1,many,TRBJ1-2,CASSLGTGGYGYTF,TGCGCCAGCAGCTTGGGGACAGGGGGCTATGGCTACACCTTC
TRBV28,.,.,TRBJ1-5,CASSTPGGAGQPQHF,TGTGCCAGCAGTACCCCCGGGGGGGCAGGTCAGCCCCAGCATTTT
TRBV7-3,TRBD1,.,TRBJ1-1,CASSSLDGTGYTEAFF,TGTGCCAGCAGCTCATTAGACGGGACAGGGTACACTGAAGCTTTCTTT
TRBV6-6,TRBD2,.,TRBJ2-7,CASTRGVGTYEQYF,TGTGCCAGCACTCGGGGGGTGGGTACCTACGAGCAGTACTTC
TRBV11-3,TRBD2,few,TRBJ2-1,CASSLDSGRATNEQFF,TGTGCCAGCAGCTTAGATAGCGGGAGGGCCACTAATGAGCAGTTCTTC
TRBV27,TRBD1,.,TRBJ2-1,CASNRDRTYNEQFF,TGTGCCAGCAACCGGGACAGGACCTACAATGAGCAGTTCTTC
TRBV29-1,.,.,TRBJ2-1,CSARDFPSSYNEQFF,TGCAGTGCCCGGGACTTCCCCAGCTCCTACAATGAGCAGTTCTTC
TRBV4-2,.,.,TRBJ2-7,CASSLVSGPLEQYF,TGTGCCAGCAGCTTAGTTAGCGGCCCCCTCGAGCAGTACTTC
TRBV6-5,.,.,TRBJ2-1,CASRHYNEQFF,TGTGCCAGCAGGCACTACAATGAGCAGTTCTTC
TRBV11-3,.,.,TRBJ2-2,CASSSGAGELFF,TGTGCCAGCAGCTCTGGGGCCGGGGAGCTGTTTTTT
TRBV4-3,.,.,TRBJ2-7,CASSQEGDGTYEQYF,TGCGCCAGCAGCCAAGAAGGGGACGGGACCTACGAGCAGTACTTC
TRBV4-1,TRBD1,.,TRBJ1-5,CASSPTGTGNQPQHF,TGCGCCAGCAGCCCCACTGGGACAGGGAATCAGCCCCAGCATTTT
TRBV6-4,TRBD1,.,TRBJ2-6,CASSAYPAGTGGGGANVLTF,TGTGCCAGCAGTGCTTACCCAGCCGGGACAGGGGGAGGAGGGGCCAACGTCCTGACTTTC
TRBV5-6,.,few,TRBJ1-1,CASSLVGGGDTEAFF,TGTGCCAGCAGCTTAGTAGGCGGGGGTGACACTGAAGCTTTCTTT
TRBV29-1,.,few,TRBJ2-3,CSVDRRGTDTQYF,TGCAGCGTTGACCGCAGAGGCACAGATACGCAGTATTTT
TRBV30,TRBD2,once,TRBJ2-4,CAWSDLAGGPTKNIQYF,TGTGCCTGGAGTGACCTAGCGGGAGGGCCCACCAAAAACATTCAGTACTTC
TRBV21-1,.,.,TRBJ1-5,CASSDPHGQPQHF,TGTGCCAGCAGCGACCCGCATGGGCAGCCCCAGCATTTT
TRBV30,.,.,TRBJ1-2,CAWSVWGSVNYGYTF,TGTGCCTGGAGTGTCTGGGGGAGCGTAAACTATGGCTACACCTTC
TRBV7-9,TRBD1,.,TRBJ1-2,CASSLERGARQGSYGYTF,TGTGCCAGCAGCTTAGAGCGGGGTGCGAGACAGGGGAGCTATGGCTACACCTTC
TRBV4-1,TRBD2,.,TRBJ2-7,CASRLLAGPYEQYF,TGCGCCAGCCGGTTGTTAGCGGGGCCCTACGAGCAGTACTTC
TRBV30,.,.,TRBJ2-1,CAWSVLHEQFF,TGTGCCTGGAGTGTACTTCATGAGCAGTTCTTC
TRBV30,TRBD1,.,TRBJ1-6,CAWRTGTDNSPLHF,TGTGCCTGGAGAACCGGGACAGATAATTCACCCCTCCACTTT
TRBV28,TRBD1,.,TRBJ1-2,CASSLEVQGGEDRYGYTF,TGTGCCAGCAGTTTAGAGGTCCAGGGGGGAGAGGATCGGTATGGCTACACCTTC
TRBV10-3,TRBD2,.,TRBJ2-3,CAIAAGVGTDTQYF,TGTGCCATTGCAGCGGGAGTGGGCACAGATACGCAGTATTTT
TRBV5-1,.,.,TRBJ2-2,CASSFHREAGELFF,TGCGCCAGCAGCTTCCACAGGGAGGCCGGGGAGCTGTTTTTT
TRBV28,.,few,TRBJ1-2,CASSLGDYGYTF,TGTGCCAGCAGTTTAGGGGACTATGGCTACACCTTC
TRBV10-3,.,.,TRBJ2-7,CAISAAGYEQYF,TGTGCCATCAGTGCAGCGGGCTACGAGCAGTACTTC
TRBV28,.,.,TRBJ1-2,CASSLRDPSRQGYTF,TGTGCCAGCAGCCTCCGGGACCCATCCCGTCAAGGCTACACCTTC
TRBV2,TRBD2,.,TRBJ2-7,CASRQTSGSYEQYF,TGTGCCAGCAGACAGACTAGCGGTTCCTACGAGCAGTACTTC